The clone carrying this TCR beta chain has a single count. Germline CDR1 is KGHDR and CDR2 is SFDVKD. The ends were cut back, 4 bases at V and 2 bases at J, with 12 bases in the middle. CDR3 length: 15 amino acids. The data stem from a study of control samples from healthy donors and cancer patients. The assay was immunoSEQ multiplex PCR, and TCRdb's table has in-frame clones only and misses some. The repertoire holds 85,000 to 110,000 clones, with roughly 90% as singletons. Sequenced sample: PBMCs. The TCR comes from a man aged 55 to 69 with lung cancer. This chain joins TRBV24-1 and TRBJ2-3, with D perhaps matching TRBD2 (6 bases). The CDR3 nucleotides read TGTGCCACCAGTGACCGGGGGACCCCCACAGATACGCAGTATTTT. As protein: CATSDRGTPTDTQYF.